This TCR beta chain was retrieved from a study of blood T cells in healthy people across ages (dated by TCRdb to about 2015). Looking at the study overall: In model experiments, template switching captured about one uniquely barcoded TCR beta cDNA molecule for every two T cells. The study analyzed two additional independent replicas of 1 million unique cDNA reads from the same blood draw for two donors, one aged 18 to 30 and one aged 80 or older. Age-related changes in TCR beta repertoire diversity were measured in the study by deep sequencing normalized with unique cDNA molecular identifiers. Four age groups were formed from the donors: young (average approximately 15 years), middle-aged (more than 35), aged (around 62) and long-lived (approximately 78). What the research found in general, with its limitations: Observed TCR beta diversity correlated strongly with the percentage of naive T cells measured by flow cytometry. Donor CMV infection status was unknown, potentially confounding age-related changes in expanded clonotypes. Compared with the aged group, the long-lived group had more naive CD4+ T cells, fewer expanded clones and increased TCR diversity, a pattern suggesting age selection. Bulk unsorted PBMC profiling prevented conclusive comparison of naive and antigen-experienced compartments. Estimates of total diversity from one million sequenced T cells were regarded as lower bounds and underestimates. Observed TCR beta diversity per million T cells fell roughly linearly with age, and a significant reduction was already apparent by age around 40.

After removal of 4 bases from V and 5 bases from J, the junction retains 4 bases not matched to a gene. The germline V gene provides CDR1 SGHTA and CDR2 FQGNSA. The CDR3, cysteine through phenylalanine, is 15 amino acids long. Of all the DNA, just the CDR3 is kept, 45 bases in frame from base 1. Receptor amplification or capture employed 5' RACE. Sequencing instrument: Illumina HiSeq 2500. A second PCR of roughly 7 to 11 cycles was performed with a sample-barcoded 5' primer and a J-beta primer mix. A template-switch 5' adaptor carrying 12 random nucleotides introduced a unique molecular identifier onto each TCR beta cDNA molecule. Each sample yielded at least 2.5 million CDR3-containing paired-end reads. First-strand cDNA synthesis was performed from all RNA using the Mint cDNA synthesis kit, with priming by a TRBC-specific oligonucleotide. After uracil-DNA glycosylase treatment, a first 18-cycle PCR used universal primers M1SS and BC2_uni_R on all cDNA. The published analysis was carried out like this. For normalization, 1 million high-quality reads were randomly selected from each sample, with every read carrying a distinct molecular identifier. Instead of being binned into consensus sequences, reads that shared molecular identifiers were thrown out. MiTCR, set to a Q25 quality threshold and the strictest error-elimination algorithm, was used for CDR3 identification, clonotype clustering and error correction. Lower-bound total TCR beta diversity was estimated with a nonparametric unseen species model using Euler transformation. TCRdb reran the public reads through fastp at Q25 and MiXCR, keeping productive beta chains. Merged by CDR3 protein, the rows form single entries marked with the most common genes and DNA. The V and J calls were not made by the authors but by TCRdb's processing. This sample holds approximately 900,000 distinct CDR3 sequences; 25% to 30% were observed only once. Roughly a tenth of the sample rests with the top ten.

For this clonotype: No antigen is known for it. The input lacks base qualities; no much larger clone sits a single base away.

Donors were approximately 42 systemically healthy Caucasian individuals from Russia aged roughly 6 to 90 years. Each donor gave ten milliliters of peripheral blood, collected into EDTA-treated Vacutainer tubes. PBMCs were isolated by Ficoll-Paque density-gradient centrifugation, with at least 7 million obtained per sample. Total RNA, at least 5 micrograms per sample, was extracted from PBMCs with Trizol reagent. For every donor, an aliquot of PBMCs went through flow cytometry to measure the percentages of naive CD45RAhigh/CD27high T cells. The same specimen was also included in a second study, on T cells of mothers and their children. The second investigation adds: The donors were nine systemically healthy Caucasian individuals, made up of three mothers and their six children. cDNA synthesis used all of the extracted RNA, with 1.5 ug of RNA in each 15 ul reaction. Sample barcodes and 2-4 random nucleotides were added via the M1S primer in the second PCR. Over 9 million TCR beta CDR3 reads came from each mother, compared with approximately 3 million reads from each child. Thymic selection shapes the output of TCR recombination in a similar way in related and unrelated pairs, and inherited differences have a minor effect. Normalized repertoire overlap was always slightly but never significantly higher in related than unrelated mother-child pairs. With a sensitivity of approximately 93 clones per million clonotypes, no persistent microchimeric T cell clones were detected. The study used deep NGS to compare TCR beta repertoires of mothers and children, seeking features distinguishing related mother-child pairs from unrelated individuals. Mothers averaged around 43 +/- 4 years of age and children averaged about 10 +/- 4 years. After adapter ligation was performed with NEBNext reagents, the libraries were sequenced on an Illumina HiSeq 2000 with 100+100 nt paired-end reads. To prevent cross-contamination, the mother and child libraries were prepared one month apart and sequenced in separate runs. Each donor had between roughly 450,000 and 2,300,000 distinct TCR beta clonotypes identified. Naive TCR beta clonotypes were estimated from low-frequency clonotypes matched to each donor's FACS-determined naive share, without sorting.

The rearrangement combines TRBV7-2 with TRBJ2-2; 10 junctional bases match TRBD2. Sequencing used blood. The sequence derives from a woman between 40 and 55 years old in good health. The sequenced DNA is TGTGCCAGCAGCTCAGGGACTAGCGAAACCGGGGAGCTGTTTTTT. It translates as CASSSGTSETGELFF.